This T cell receptor (beta chain) is from a study of T cell changes during pregnancy in multiple sclerosis (dated by TCRdb to the late 2010s). Background for the entire study: The study examined how the T cell repertoire changed over the course of pregnancy in women with multiple sclerosis.

Library construction relied on the immunoSEQ multiplex PCR assay. What TCRdb holds here is the immuneACCESS table cut down to in-frame rearrangements. Part of the clones is not present; checked against another copy, under half of the missing clones reflect an unresolved V gene, and the others are unexplained. Present in this sample are more than 30,000 clones, roughly 89% of which were seen just once. 0.56% of the sample belongs to the ten largest clones. V lost 5 bases and J lost 7 bases, and the count of bases not matched to a germline gene is 13. As encoded in the germline V gene, CDR1 is SNHLY while CDR2 is FYNNEI. The CDR3 measures 16 amino acids from cysteine to phenylalanine. Here the CDR3 DNA is all that survives: 48 bases in frame from base 1. Remarks on this clone: Its antigen has not been determined. No base-level quality is on record; no much larger clone is a single base apart.

Material: CD4+ T cells from peripheral blood mononuclear cells, obtained before pregnancy. The chain employs TRBV2 and TRBJ1-5; TRBD1 fits 8 bases in the junction. The TCR comes from a female donor with multiple sclerosis, enrolled in a pregnancy study. The CDR3 here reads CASSRNRRGLGQPQHF. The DNA sequence is as follows: TGTGCCAGCAGTCGAAACCGCAGGGGGCTAGGGCAGCCCCAGCATTTT.